Included here is one T cell receptor beta chain sequence, with context. The data are from a study of cytomegalovirus exposure and HLA in healthy donors. The CDR3 totals 15 residues. After removal of 5 bases from V and 2 bases from J, the junction contained 6 bases not matched to a gene. Germline V gives CDR1 MRHNA, CDR2 SNTAGT. The study ran its PCR with 60 Vbeta and 13 Jbeta primers. TCRdb's table, derived via immunoSEQ multiplex PCR, lists solely in-frame clones and lacks some. The table records roughly 150,000 clones, roughly 75% of them present only once. The sequence was obtained from a man aged 25-45 years in good health. Sequencing was done on a sample of PBMCs. The V gene is TRBV6-4, the J gene TRBJ2-7; 10 positions agree with TRBD1. The CDR3 DNA sequence: TGTGCCAGCAGTCCCGGGACAGGGGACACCTACGAGCAGTACTTC. Protein: CASSPGTGDTYEQYF.